This T cell receptor beta chain appears in the sequencing data of a study of cytomegalovirus exposure and HLA in healthy donors. Study overall: It was reported in a later analysis that the same platform had been used for the roughly 130 validation repertoires as for the approximately 700 first-cohort repertoires. Whole-study findings and limits: The listing of fewer than 200 TCR beta chains classed them as cytomegalovirus-associated.

While the first cohort had 700 or so subjects, the donors belonged to the separate validation cohort of over a hundred subjects. As to this clone: The antigen is undetermined.

Generated by immunoSEQ multiplex PCR, the TCRdb table keeps only in-frame clones and is missing some. This table holds 150,000 to 180,000 clones, 75% to 90% found once. Looked up from germline, CDR1 is LNHDA and CDR2 is SQIVND (reference sequence). V was trimmed by 3 bases and J by 2 bases, leaving 11 bases between them. The CDR3 is 15 amino acids. The source of this sequence is a man aged 18-30 years in good health and CMV-seropositive. The rearrangement links TRBV19 to TRBJ1-5, with D possibly being TRBD1 (5 bases). Input material: PBMCs. CDR3 bases: TGTGCCAGTAGTATGTGGGGGGGAGGCAATCAGCCCCAGCATTTT. Amino acids: CASSMWGGGNQPQHF.